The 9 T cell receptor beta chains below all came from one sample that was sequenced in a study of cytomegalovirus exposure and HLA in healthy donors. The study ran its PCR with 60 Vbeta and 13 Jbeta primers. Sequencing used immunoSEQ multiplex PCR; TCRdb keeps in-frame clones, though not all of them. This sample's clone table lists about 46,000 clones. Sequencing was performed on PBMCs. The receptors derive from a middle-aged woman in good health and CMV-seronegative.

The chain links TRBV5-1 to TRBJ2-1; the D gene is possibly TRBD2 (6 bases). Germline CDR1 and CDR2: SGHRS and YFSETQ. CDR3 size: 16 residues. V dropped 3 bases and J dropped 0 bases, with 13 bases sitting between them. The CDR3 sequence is CASSWAGTRSYNEQFF. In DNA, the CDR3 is TGCGCCAGCAGCTGGGCCGGGACTCGCTCCTACAATGAGCAGTTCTTC.

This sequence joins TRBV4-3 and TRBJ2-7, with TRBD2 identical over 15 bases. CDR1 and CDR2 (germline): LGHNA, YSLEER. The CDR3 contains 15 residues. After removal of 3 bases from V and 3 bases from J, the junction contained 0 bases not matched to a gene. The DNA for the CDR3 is TGCGCCAGCAGCCAGGGACTAGCGGGAGGCTACGAGCAGTACTTC. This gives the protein CASSQGLAGGYEQYF.

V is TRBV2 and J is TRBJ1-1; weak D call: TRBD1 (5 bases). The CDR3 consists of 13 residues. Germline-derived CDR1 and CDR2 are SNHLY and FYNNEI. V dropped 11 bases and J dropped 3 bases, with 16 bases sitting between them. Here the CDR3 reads CASTGGRDTEAFF. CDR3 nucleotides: TGTGCCTCTACCGGGGGGAGGGACACTGAAGCTTTCTTT.

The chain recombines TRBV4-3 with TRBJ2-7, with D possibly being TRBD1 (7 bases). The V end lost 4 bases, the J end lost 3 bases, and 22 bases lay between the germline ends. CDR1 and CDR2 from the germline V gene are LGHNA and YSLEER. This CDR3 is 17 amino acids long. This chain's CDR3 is CASSPGGEQGTFYEQYF. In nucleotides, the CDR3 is TGCGCCAGCAGCCCAGGAGGGGAACAGGGGACCTTCTACGAGCAGTACTTC.

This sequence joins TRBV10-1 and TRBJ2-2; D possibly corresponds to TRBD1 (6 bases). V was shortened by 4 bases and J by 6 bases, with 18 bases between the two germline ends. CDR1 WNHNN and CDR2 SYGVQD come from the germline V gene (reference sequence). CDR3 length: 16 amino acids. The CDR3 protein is CASSGNRVCLAGELFF. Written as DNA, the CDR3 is TGCGCCAGCAGTGGAAACAGGGTTTGTCTTGCCGGGGAGCTGTTTTTT.

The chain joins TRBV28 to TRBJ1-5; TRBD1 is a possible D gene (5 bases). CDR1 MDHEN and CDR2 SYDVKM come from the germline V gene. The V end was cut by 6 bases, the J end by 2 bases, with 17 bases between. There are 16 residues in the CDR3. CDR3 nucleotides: TGTGCCAGCAGGCAGGGAAAGGGATGGGGCAATCAGCCCCAGCATTTT. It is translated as CASRQGKGWGNQPQHF.

CDR3 region: CASSVAAGEQFF. In DNA, the CDR3 is TGTGCCAGCAGCGTAGCAGCGGGCGAGCAGTTCTTC. V gene TRBV9 combines with J gene TRBJ2-1; tentatively, D is TRBD2 (6 bases). Germline CDR1 reads SGDLS; CDR2 reads YYNGEE. The CDR3 loop spans 12 amino acids. V lost 0 bases, J lost 10 bases, and 8 bases lay in between.

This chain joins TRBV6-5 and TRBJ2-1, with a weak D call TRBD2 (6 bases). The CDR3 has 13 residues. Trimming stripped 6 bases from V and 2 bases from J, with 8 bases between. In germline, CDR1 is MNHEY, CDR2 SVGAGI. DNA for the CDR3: TGTGCCAGCAGGCGGGGTACCTACAATGAGCAGTTCTTC. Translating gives CASRRGTYNEQFF.

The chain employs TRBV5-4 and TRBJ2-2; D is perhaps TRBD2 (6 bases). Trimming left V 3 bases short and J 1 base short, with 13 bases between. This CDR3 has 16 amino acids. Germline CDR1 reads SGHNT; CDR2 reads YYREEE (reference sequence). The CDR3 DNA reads TGTGCCAGCAGCTCCGGGACTTCCCGGAACACCGGGGAGCTGTTTTTT. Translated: CASSSGTSRNTGELFF.